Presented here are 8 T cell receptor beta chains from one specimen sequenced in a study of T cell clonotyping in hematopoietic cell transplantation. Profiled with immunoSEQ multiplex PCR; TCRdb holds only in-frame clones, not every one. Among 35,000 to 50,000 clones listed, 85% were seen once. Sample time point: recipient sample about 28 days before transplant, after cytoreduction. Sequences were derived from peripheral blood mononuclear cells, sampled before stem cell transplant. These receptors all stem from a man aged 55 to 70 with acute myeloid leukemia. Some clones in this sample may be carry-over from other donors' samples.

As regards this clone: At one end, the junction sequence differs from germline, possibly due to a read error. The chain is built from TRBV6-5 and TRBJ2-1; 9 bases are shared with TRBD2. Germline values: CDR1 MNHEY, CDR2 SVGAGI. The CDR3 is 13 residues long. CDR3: CATGKRGADEQFF. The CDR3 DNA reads TGCGCTACGGGGAAGCGGGGGGCGGATGAGCAGTTCTTC.

In DNA, the CDR3 is TGTGCCAGCAGCTTAGGGGGGGCCTTTAATGAAAAACTGTTTTTT. It specifies CASSLGGAFNEKLFF. The chain joins TRBV11-2 to TRBJ1-4, with TRBD1 as a possible D gene (6 bases). The CDR3 has 15 residues. The germline V and J ends were trimmed by 1 base and 4 bases, with 10 bases remaining between them. Germline CDR1 and CDR2: SGHAT and FQNNGV.

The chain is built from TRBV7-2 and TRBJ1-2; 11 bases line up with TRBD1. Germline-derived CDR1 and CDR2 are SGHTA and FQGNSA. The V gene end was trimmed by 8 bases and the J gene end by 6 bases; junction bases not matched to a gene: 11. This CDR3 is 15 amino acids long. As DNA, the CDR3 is TGTGCCAGCTCCCCCGGGACAGGGGGAACCGATGGCTACACCTTC. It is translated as CASSPGTGGTDGYTF.

Here the CDR3 DNA reads TGTGCCAGCAGCTTTTTAGGGGATGTCGGGGAGCTGTTTTTT. It is translated as CASSFLGDVGELFF. V and J are TRBV11-2 and TRBJ2-2, with D maybe TRBD1 (5 bases). Germline CDR1 and CDR2: SGHAT and FQNNGV. Deletions cut 3 bases from V and 7 bases from J, with 12 bases between. This CDR3 spans 14 amino acids.

The CDR3, as DNA: TGTGCCATCAGTGAAGCCCAGGGGGGCACTGGAAACACCATATATTTT. This translates into CAISEAQGGTGNTIYF. The V call is TRBV10-3, the J call TRBJ1-3, with 7 bases that match TRBD1. This CDR3 has 16 amino acids. J was trimmed by 2 bases and V by 3 bases; bases with no gene match: 7. In germline, CDR1 is ENHRY, CDR2 SYGVKD.

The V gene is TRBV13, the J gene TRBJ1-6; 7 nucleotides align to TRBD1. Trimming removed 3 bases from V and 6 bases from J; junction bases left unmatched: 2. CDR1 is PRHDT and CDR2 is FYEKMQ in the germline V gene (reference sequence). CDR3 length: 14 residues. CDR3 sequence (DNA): TGTGCCAGCAGCTTCGGGGACAGTAATTCACCCCTCCACTTT. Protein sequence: CASSFGDSNSPLHF.

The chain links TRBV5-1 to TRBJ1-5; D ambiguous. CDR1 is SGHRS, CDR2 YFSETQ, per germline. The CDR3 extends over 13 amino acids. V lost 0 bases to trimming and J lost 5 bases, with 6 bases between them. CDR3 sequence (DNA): TGCGCCAGCAGCTTGGCGACTGATCAGCCCCAGCATTTT. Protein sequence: CASSLATDQPQHF.

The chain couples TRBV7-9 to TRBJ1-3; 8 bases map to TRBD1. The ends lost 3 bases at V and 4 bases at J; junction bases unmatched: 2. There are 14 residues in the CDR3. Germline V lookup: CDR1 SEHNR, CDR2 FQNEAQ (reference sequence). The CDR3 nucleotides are TGTGCCAGCAGCTTCACAGGGGGAGGAAACACCATATATTTT. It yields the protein CASSFTGGGNTIYF. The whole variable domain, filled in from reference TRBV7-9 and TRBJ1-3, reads DTGVSQNPRHKITKRGQNVTFRCDPISEHNRLYWYRQTLGQGPEFLTYFQNEAQLEKSRLLSDRFSAERPKGSFSTLEIQRTEQGDSAMYLCASSFTGGGNTIYFGEGSWLTVV.